This entry is about one T cell receptor beta chain. Sequencing used immunoSEQ multiplex PCR; TCRdb keeps in-frame clones, though not all of them. In the table there are about 37,000 clones, approximately 86% of which are singletons. The data originate from a study of blood T cell repertoires in COVID-19. Germline-derived CDR1 and CDR2 are SGHTA and FQGNSA. This CDR3 comprises 15 residues. V shed 1 base, J shed 7 bases, and the junction held 2 bases outside the gene matches. This sequence originates from a man in his 70s with acute or convalescent COVID-19. This sequence joins TRBV7-2 and TRBJ1-6; 9 nucleotides align to TRBD1. The sequencing sample was made of peripheral blood. CDR3 in DNA: TGTGCCAGCAGCTTAGGAGGGACAGGGAATTCACCCCTCCACTTT. The encoded protein is CASSLGGTGNSPLHF.